A single sample is the source of the 5 T cell receptor beta chains below, sequenced in a study of blood T cell repertoires in COVID-19. Sequenced by immunoSEQ multiplex PCR; TCRdb stores in-frame clones only, minus some. The sample includes under 200,000 clones, approximately 88% of them seen just once. Sequencing input: PBMCs or T cells enriched from blood (not recorded which). Receptor source: a woman younger than 35 who had recovered from COVID-19.

The rearrangement joins TRBV28 to TRBJ2-7, with 7 positions matching TRBD1. Looked up from germline, CDR1 is MDHEN and CDR2 is SYDVKM. This CDR3 region has 15 residues. J gave up 3 bases and V 5 bases, and 10 bases lay outside the gene matches. The CDR3 is CASSGQTGLGYEQYF. Here the CDR3 DNA reads TGTGCCAGCAGTGGGCAGACAGGGCTGGGCTACGAGCAGTACTTC. Variable domain in full (rest from reference TRBV28 and TRBJ2-7): DVKVTQSSRYLVKRTGEKVFLECVQDMDHENMFWYRQDPGLGLRLIYFSYDVKMKEKGDIPEGYSVSREKKERFSLILESASTNQTSMYLCASSGQTGLGYEQYFGPGTRLTVT.

The V and J genes are TRBV28 and TRBJ1-1; D call uncertain. The V gene lost 3 bases and the J gene lost 11 bases, with 19 bases spanning the gap. Per germline, CDR1 MDHEN and CDR2 SYDVKM. This CDR3 is 14 amino acids long. As DNA, the CDR3 is TGTGCCAGCAGTTTCCGGGGAAGTCATGCTCCCGCTTTCTTT. It translates to CASSFRGSHAPAFF.

This chain connects TRBV4-1 to TRBJ1-2; 7 nucleotides match TRBD1. CDR3 length: 18 amino acids. Germline V gene lookup returns CDR1 MGHRA and CDR2 YSYEKL. J gave up 2 bases and V 0 bases, and 12 bases lay outside the gene matches. CDR3 residues: CASSQERQGGYRNYGYTF. For the CDR3, the DNA is TGCGCCAGCAGCCAAGAGCGGCAGGGGGGTTACCGAAACTATGGCTACACCTTC.

V is TRBV5-1 and J is TRBJ1-2; D is undetermined. CDR3 size: 12 residues. Germline V lookup: CDR1 SGHRS, CDR2 YFSETQ. Trimming cost V 4 bases and J 5 bases, with 9 bases left between them. This chain's CDR3 is CASSLGLYGYTF. The CDR3 bases are TGCGCCAGCAGCCTTGGGCTGTATGGCTACACCTTC.

The chain couples TRBV3-1 (or the pseudogene TRBV3-2) to TRBJ1-5, with D perhaps matching TRBD1 (6 bases). Per the germline V gene, CDR1 is LGHDT and CDR2 is YNNKEL (reference sequence). V was shortened by 4 bases and J by 7 bases, with 17 bases between the two germline ends. This CDR3 has 15 amino acids. CDR3 DNA: TGTGCCAGCAGCCCCGGGACAACCGCCGGACAGCCCCAGCATTTT. Its protein product is CASSPGTTAGQPQHF.